This TCR beta chain was recovered during a study of technical replicates of blood from a handful of donors. The data were produced by immunoSEQ multiplex PCR, yet TCRdb's version contains in-frame clones alone and is incomplete. The profile shows about 60,000 clones, around 85% of them singletons. Germline-derived CDR1 and CDR2 are SGHAT and FQDESV (reference sequence). The CDR3 is 16 amino acids. Trimming took 6 bases from V and 2 from J, leaving 18 bases between them. The chain joins TRBV11-1 to TRBJ2-3, with a weak D call TRBD1 (6 bases). The sequence derives from a human donor in good health. Some clones in this sample may be carry-over from other donors' samples. Input material: PBMCs. The CDR3 sequence: CASRPGVRTDTDTQYF. In DNA form, the CDR3 reads TGTGCCAGCAGACCGGGCGTCCGGACAGACACAGATACGCAGTATTTT.